The T cell receptor beta chain described here comes from a study of shared clonotypes between healthy human individuals. General study points: In this cohort, only blood was sampled, and tissue repertoires likely differ.

Both subsets, CD45RA+ naive and CD45RA-negative memory, were split from the CD4+ cells. Generated by immunoSEQ multiplex PCR, the TCRdb table keeps only in-frame clones and is missing some. The sample includes about 1.5 million clones, approximately 97% of them seen just once. In the case of this clone: Its antigen remains unknown.

Germline V lookup: CDR1 SGHKS, CDR2 YYEKEE (reference sequence). The CDR3 has 16 residues. V lost 2 bases and J lost 1, with 14 bases in between. The V call is TRBV5-5, the J call TRBJ2-3; TRBD2 is a possible D gene (5 bases). The TCR sequence derives from a man aged 25 to 45 in good health. The specimen sequenced was naive CD4+ T cells sorted from blood. Subset described: CD45RA+ positively selected. The CDR3 nucleotides are TGTGCCAGCAGCTTTCCTGCGGGTGGGCGCACAGATACGCAGTATTTT. It translates to CASSFPAGGRTDTQYF.